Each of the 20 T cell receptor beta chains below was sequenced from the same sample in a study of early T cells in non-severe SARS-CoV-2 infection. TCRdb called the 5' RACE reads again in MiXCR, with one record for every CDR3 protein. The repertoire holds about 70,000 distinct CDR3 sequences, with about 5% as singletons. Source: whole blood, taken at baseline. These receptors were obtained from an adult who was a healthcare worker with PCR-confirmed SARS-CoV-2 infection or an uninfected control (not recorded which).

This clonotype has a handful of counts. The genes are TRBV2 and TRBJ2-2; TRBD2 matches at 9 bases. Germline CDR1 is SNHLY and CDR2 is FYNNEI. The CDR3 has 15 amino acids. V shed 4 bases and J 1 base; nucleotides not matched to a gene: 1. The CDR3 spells CASSGTSVNTGELFF. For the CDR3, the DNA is TGTGCCAGCAGTGGGACTAGCGTGAACACCGGGGAGCTGTTTTTT. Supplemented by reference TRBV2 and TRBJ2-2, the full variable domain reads EPEVTQTPSHQVTQMGQEVILRCVPISNHLYFYWYRQILGQKVEFLVSFYNNEISEKSEIFDDQFSVERPDGSNFTLKIRSTKLEDSAMYFCASSGTSVNTGELFFGEGSRLTVL.

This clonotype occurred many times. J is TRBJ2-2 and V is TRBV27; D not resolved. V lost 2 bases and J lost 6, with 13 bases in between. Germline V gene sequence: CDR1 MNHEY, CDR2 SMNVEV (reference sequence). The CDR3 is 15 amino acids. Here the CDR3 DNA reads TGTGCCAGCAGTTTAGAGGCAGCCTCGTCCGGGGAGCTGTTTTTT. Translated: CASSLEAASSGELFF.

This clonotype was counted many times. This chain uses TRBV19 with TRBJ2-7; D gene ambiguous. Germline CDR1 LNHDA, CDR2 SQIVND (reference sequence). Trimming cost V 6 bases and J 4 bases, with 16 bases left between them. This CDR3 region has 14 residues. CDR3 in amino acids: CASRPSPVGYEQYF. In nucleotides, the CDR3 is TGTGCCAGTAGACCATCGCCGGTGGGGTACGAGCAGTACTTC.

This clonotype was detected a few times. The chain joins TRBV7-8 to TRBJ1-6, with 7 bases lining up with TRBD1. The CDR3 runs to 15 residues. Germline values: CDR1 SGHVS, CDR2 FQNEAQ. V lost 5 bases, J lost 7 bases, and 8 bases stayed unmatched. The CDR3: CASSPPGQRNSPLHF. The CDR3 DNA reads TGTGCCAGCAGCCCCCCGGGACAGAGGAATTCACCCCTCCACTTT.

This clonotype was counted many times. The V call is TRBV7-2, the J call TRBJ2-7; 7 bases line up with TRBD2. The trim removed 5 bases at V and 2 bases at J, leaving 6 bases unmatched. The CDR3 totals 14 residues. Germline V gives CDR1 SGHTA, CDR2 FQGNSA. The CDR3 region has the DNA TGTGCCAGCAGCCTGCTAGCGGATCCCTACGAGCAGTACTTC. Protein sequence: CASSLLADPYEQYF.

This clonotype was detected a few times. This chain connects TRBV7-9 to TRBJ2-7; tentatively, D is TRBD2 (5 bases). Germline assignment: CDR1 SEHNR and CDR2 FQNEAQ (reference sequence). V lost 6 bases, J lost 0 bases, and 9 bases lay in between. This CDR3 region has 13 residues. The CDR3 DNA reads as TGTGCCAGCAGTAGCGTTAACTCCTACGAGCAGTACTTC. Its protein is CASSSVNSYEQYF.

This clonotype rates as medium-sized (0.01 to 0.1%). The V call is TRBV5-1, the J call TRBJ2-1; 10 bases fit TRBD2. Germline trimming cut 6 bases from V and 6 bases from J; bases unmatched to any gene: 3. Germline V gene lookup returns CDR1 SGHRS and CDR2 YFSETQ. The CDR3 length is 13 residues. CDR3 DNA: TGCGCCAGCACCCTAGCGGGAGTCAATGAGCAGTTCTTC. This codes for CASTLAGVNEQFF.

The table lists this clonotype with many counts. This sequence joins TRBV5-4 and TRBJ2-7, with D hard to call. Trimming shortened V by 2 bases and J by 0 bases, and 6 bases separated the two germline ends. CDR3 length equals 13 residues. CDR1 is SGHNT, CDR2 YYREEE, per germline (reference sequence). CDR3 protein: CASSLGSSYEQYF. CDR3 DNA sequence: TGTGCCAGCAGCTTAGGCTCCTCCTACGAGCAGTACTTC. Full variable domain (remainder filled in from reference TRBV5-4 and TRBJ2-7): ETGVTQSPTHLIKTRGQQVTLRCSSQSGHNTVSWYQQALGQGPQFIFQYYREEENGRGNFPPRFSGLQFPNYSSELNVNALELDDSALYLCASSLGSSYEQYFGPGTRLTVT.

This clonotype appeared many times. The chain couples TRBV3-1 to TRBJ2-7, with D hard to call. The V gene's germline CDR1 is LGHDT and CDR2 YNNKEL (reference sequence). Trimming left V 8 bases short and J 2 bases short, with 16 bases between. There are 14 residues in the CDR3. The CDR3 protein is CASCGPGRPYEQYF. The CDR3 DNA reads TGTGCCAGCTGTGGGCCAGGCCGTCCCTACGAGCAGTACTTC.

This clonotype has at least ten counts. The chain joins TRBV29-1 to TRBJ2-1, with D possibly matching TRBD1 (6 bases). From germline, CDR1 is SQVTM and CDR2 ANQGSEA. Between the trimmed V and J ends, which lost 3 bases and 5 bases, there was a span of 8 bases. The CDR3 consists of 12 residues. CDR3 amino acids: CSVDGTNNEQFF. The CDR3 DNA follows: TGCAGCGTTGACGGGACAAACAATGAGCAGTTCTTC.

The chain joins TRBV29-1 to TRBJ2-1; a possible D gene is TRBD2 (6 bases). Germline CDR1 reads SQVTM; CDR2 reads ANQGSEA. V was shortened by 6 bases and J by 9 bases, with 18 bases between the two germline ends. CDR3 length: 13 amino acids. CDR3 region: CSVGWDWGGEQFF. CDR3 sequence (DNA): TGCAGCGTCGGTTGGGATTGGGGAGGTGAGCAGTTCTTC.

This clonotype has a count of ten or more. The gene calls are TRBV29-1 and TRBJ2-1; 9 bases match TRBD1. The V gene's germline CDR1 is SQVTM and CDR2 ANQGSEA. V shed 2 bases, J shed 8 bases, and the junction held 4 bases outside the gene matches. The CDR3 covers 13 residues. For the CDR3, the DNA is TGCAGCGTTGAACCGGACAGGGGTTATGAGCAGTTCTTC. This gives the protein CSVEPDRGYEQFF.

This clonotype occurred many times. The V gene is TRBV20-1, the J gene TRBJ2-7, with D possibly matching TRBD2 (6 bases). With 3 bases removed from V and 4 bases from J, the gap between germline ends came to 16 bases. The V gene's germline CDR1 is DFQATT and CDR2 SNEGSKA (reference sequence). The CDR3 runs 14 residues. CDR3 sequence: CSASLSGALYEQYF. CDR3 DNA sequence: TGCAGTGCTAGCCTGTCGGGAGCTTTGTACGAGCAGTACTTC.

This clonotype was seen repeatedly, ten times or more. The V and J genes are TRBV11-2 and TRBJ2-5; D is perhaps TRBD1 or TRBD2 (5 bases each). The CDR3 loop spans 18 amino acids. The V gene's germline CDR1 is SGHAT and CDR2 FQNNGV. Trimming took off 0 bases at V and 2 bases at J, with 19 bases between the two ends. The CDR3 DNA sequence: TGTGCCAGCAGCTTAGATTGGTGGGGGACGGCCCAGCAAGAGACCCAGTACTTC. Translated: CASSLDWWGTAQQETQYF.

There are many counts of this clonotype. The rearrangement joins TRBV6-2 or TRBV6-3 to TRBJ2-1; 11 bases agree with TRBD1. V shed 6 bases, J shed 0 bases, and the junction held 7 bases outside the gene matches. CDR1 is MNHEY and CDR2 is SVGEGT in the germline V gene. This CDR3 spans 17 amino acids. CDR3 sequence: CASSPDRGQRSYNEQFF. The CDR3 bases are TGTGCCAGCAGCCCGGACAGGGGGCAACGCTCCTACAATGAGCAGTTCTTC.

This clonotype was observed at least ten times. CDR3 sequence: CASSSHRQGGNSPLHF. The CDR3 region has the DNA TGTGCCAGCAGCTCGCATCGACAGGGGGGGAATTCACCCCTCCACTTT. J is TRBJ1-6 and V is TRBV11-2; 9 positions agree with TRBD1. The CDR3 is 16 residues long. V lost 4 bases, J lost 7 bases, and 8 bases stayed unmatched. Germline lookup yields CDR1 SGHAT and CDR2 FQNNGV.

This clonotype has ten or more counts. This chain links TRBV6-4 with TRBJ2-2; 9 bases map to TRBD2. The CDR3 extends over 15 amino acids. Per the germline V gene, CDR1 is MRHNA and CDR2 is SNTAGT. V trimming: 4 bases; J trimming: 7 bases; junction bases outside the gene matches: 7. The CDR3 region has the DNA TGTGCCAGCAGTGCCAGCGGGAGGCCCGACGGGGAGCTGTTTTTT. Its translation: CASSASGRPDGELFF.

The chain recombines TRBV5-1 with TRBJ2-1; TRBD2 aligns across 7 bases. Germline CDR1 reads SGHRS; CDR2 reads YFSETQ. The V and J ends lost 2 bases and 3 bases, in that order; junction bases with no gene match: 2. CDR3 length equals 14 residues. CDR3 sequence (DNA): TGCGCCAGCAGCTTCCGGGACTACTACAATGAGCAGTTCTTC. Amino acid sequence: CASSFRDYYNEQFF.

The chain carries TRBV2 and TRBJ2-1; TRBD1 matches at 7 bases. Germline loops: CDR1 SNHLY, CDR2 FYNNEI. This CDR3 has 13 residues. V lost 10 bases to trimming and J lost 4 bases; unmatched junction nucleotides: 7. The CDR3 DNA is TGTGCCACCGAGGGGGCGCGTTACAATGAGCAGTTCTTC. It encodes CATEGARYNEQFF.

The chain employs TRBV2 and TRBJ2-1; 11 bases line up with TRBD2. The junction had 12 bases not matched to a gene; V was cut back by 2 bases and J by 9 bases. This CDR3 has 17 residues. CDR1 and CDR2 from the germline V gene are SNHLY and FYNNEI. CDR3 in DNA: TGTGCCAGCAGTGAACCCAGTAGGACTAGCGGGCTACTTGAGCAGTTCTTC. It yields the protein CASSEPSRTSGLLEQFF.